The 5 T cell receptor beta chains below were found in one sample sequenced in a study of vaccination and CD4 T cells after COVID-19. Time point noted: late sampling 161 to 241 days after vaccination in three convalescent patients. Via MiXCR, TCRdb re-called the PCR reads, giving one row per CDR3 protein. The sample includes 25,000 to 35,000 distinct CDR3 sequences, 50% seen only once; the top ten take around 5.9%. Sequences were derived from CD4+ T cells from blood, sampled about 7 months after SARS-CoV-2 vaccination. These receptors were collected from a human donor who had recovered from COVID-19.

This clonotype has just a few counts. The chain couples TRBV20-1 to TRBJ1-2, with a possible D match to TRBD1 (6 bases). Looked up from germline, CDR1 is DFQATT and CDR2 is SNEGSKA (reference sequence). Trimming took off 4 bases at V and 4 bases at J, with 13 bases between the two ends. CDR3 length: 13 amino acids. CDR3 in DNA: TGCAGTGCTAAACTCCGGGACACCTATGGCTACACCTTC. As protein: CSAKLRDTYGYTF.

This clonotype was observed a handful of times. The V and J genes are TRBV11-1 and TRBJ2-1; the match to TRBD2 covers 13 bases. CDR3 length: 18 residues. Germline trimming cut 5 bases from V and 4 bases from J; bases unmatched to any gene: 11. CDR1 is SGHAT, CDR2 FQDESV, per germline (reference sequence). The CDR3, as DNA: TGTGCCAGCAGCCACCCCCGGACTAGCGGGAGCACGTACAATGAGCAGTTCTTC. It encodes CASSHPRTSGSTYNEQFF.

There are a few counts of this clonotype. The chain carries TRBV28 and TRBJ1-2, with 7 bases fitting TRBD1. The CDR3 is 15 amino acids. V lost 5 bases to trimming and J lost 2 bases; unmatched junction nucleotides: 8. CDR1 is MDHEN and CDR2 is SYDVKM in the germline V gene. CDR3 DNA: TGTGCCAGCAGTCTCCCCTTGGACAGGAACTATGGCTACACCTTC. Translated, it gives CASSLPLDRNYGYTF.

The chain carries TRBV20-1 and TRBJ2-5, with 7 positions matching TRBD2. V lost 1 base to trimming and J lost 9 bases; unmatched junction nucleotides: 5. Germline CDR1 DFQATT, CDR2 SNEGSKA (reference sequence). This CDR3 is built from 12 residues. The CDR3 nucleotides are TGCAGTGCTAGAGGCCTCCGGGAGGCCCAGTACTTC. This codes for CSARGLREAQYF.

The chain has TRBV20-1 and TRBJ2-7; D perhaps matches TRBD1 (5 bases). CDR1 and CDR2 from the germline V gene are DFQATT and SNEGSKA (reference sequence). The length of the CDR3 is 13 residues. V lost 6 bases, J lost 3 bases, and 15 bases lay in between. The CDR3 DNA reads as TGCAGTGCAACCCCCAGGGCAGGCTACGAGCAGTACTTC. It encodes CSATPRAGYEQYF.